Presented here are 23 T cell receptor beta chains from one specimen sequenced in a study of neurological immune-mediated disorders. MiXCR, applied by TCRdb to the 5' RACE reads, yields one record per CDR3 protein. The profile shows tens of thousands of distinct CDR3 sequences, around 9.9% of them singletons. Sequenced: PBMCs. These receptors were taken from a man aged 45-65 years in good health.

This clonotype has at least ten counts. The genes are TRBV9 and TRBJ2-1; 10 nucleotides match TRBD1. The V segment lost 1 base and the J segment 5 bases; nucleotides outside the gene matches: 3. The germline V gene has CDR1 SGDLS and CDR2 YYNGEE. The CDR3 spans 15 residues. CDR3: CASSVRQGANNEQFF. The CDR3 DNA reads as TGTGCCAGCAGCGTACGACAGGGGGCGAACAATGAGCAGTTCTTC. Based on the CDR3 plus reference TRBV9 and TRBJ2-1, the full variable domain is DSGVTQTPKHLITATGQRVTLRCSPRSGDLSVYWYQQSLDQGLQFLIQYYNGEERAKGNILERFSAQQFPDLHSELNLSSLELGDSALYFCASSVRQGANNEQFFGPGTRLTVL.

There are many counts of this clonotype. The chain carries TRBV20-1 and TRBJ2-1; 8 bases map to TRBD2. Germline CDR1 and CDR2: DFQATT and SNEGSKA (reference sequence). J was trimmed by 6 bases and V by 5 bases; bases with no gene match: 12. This CDR3 has 15 amino acids. CDR3 in DNA: TGCAGTGCTCCTAATCCGGGACTAGTCTCCAATGAGCAGTTCTTC. Translating gives CSAPNPGLVSNEQFF.

This clonotype was seen at least ten times. V is TRBV28 and J is TRBJ2-7; maybe TRBD1 (5 bases). From germline, CDR1 is MDHEN and CDR2 SYDVKM. V was pared by 3 bases and J by 4 bases, with 13 bases between. The CDR3 contains 14 residues. The CDR3 coding sequence is TGTGCCAGCAGTTTTCTCCCCAAGGGGTACGAGCAGTACTTC. Protein: CASSFLPKGYEQYF.

The table lists this clonotype with many counts. This chain connects TRBV18 to TRBJ2-3; unclear D gene. The CDR3 covers 15 residues. The germline CDR1 and CDR2 sequences are KGHSH and LQKENI. Trimming removed 1 base from V and 1 base from J, with 9 bases in between. The CDR3 nucleotides read TGTGCCAGCTCACCACTGCTCTCAGGCACAGATACGCAGTATTTT. Translating gives CASSPLLSGTDTQYF.

This clonotype was observed at least ten times. The J gene is TRBJ2-7, the V gene TRBV24-1, with D perhaps TRBD1 or TRBD2 (6 bases each). The CDR3 is 12 amino acids. V was cut by 10 bases and J by 4 bases, with 13 bases left in between. CDR1 is KGHDR and CDR2 is SFDVKD in the germline V gene. In DNA, the CDR3 is TGTGCCACGTCGGGGGCGACTTACGAGCAGTACTTC. Translated, it gives CATSGATYEQYF.

This clonotype came up many times. The gene calls are TRBV20-1 and TRBJ2-5; 9 bases align to TRBD2. J gave up 5 bases and V 6 bases, and 13 bases lay outside the gene matches. This CDR3 region has 15 residues. Germline V gene sequence: CDR1 DFQATT, CDR2 SNEGSKA (reference sequence). CDR3 sequence: CSALDAGGGGETQYF. CDR3 coding DNA: TGCAGTGCCCTGGACGCGGGAGGGGGTGGGGAGACCCAGTACTTC.

A word on this clonotype: Given a much more abundant clone one base away, this may be a read error. The chain combines TRBV2 with TRBJ1-1; 8 bases are a match to TRBD1. The CDR3 totals 14 residues. The germline V gene has CDR1 SNHLY and CDR2 FYNNEI. CDR3 region: CVSTTGGWGTEAFF. Here the CDR3 DNA reads TGTGTCAGCACCACAGGGGGTTGGGGCACTGAAGCTTTCTTT.

This clonotype was seen repeatedly, ten times or more. The rearrangement joins TRBV5-1 to TRBJ2-1, with 7 bases identical to TRBD1. The CDR3 runs 17 residues. J lost 1 base, V lost 2 bases, and 9 bases had no gene match. Per germline, CDR1 SGHRS and CDR2 YFSETQ. The CDR3 bases are TGCGCCAGCAGCTTTGGGACGGGACAGACGTCCTACAATGAGCAGTTCTTC. As protein: CASSFGTGQTSYNEQFF.

This clonotype has at least ten counts. Sequence at one end of the junction differs from germline and may be a read error. J is TRBJ1-1 and V is TRBV6-5, with D possibly TRBD1 on 5 matching bases. Germline V gives CDR1 MNHEY, CDR2 SVGAGI. This CDR3 comprises 16 residues. In nucleotides, the CDR3 is TGTGCCAGCAGTTACTCGACAGAGAGAATGAACGCTGAAGCTTTCTTT. Its protein product is CASSYSTERMNAEAFF.

The sample holds many counts of this clonotype. V usage is TRBV6-1 and J usage is TRBJ2-7; 10 bases match TRBD1. The CDR3 sequence is 15 residues long. Germline V gene lookup returns CDR1 MNHNS and CDR2 SASEGT. V shed 4 bases and J 4 bases; nucleotides not matched to a gene: 7. The CDR3 spells CASSVLGQGLYEQYF. CDR3 DNA sequence: TGTGCCAGCAGTGTACTGGGACAGGGGCTTTACGAGCAGTACTTC.

This clonotype has a count of ten or more. V and J are TRBV7-3 and TRBJ2-1; 11 bases are a match to TRBD2. V dropped 4 bases and J dropped 9; count of bases not matched to a gene: 8. The CDR3 spans 15 residues. In germline, CDR1 is SGHTA, CDR2 FQGTGA. In DNA form, the CDR3 reads TGTGCCAGCAGCTCCCGACTAGCGGGAAGGGGTGAGCAGTTCTTC. Translating gives CASSSRLAGRGEQFF. The whole variable domain, remainder taken from reference TRBV7-3 and TRBJ2-1, is GAGVSQTPSNKVTEKGKYVELRCDPISGHTALYWYRQSLGQGPEFLIYFQGTGAADDSGLPNDRFFAVRPEGSVSTLKIQRTERGDSAVYLCASSSRLAGRGEQFFGPGTRLTVL.

This clonotype was counted many times. V and J are TRBV5-1 and TRBJ1-6, with TRBD1 identical over 10 bases. This CDR3 is built from 17 residues. V lost 0 bases and J lost 5; bases outside the gene matches: 5. Germline V gives CDR1 SGHRS, CDR2 YFSETQ. CDR3 nucleotides: TGCGCCAGCAGCTTGGTGGGACAGGGGTACGATAATTCACCCCTCCACTTT. Amino acids: CASSLVGQGYDNSPLHF.

In its sample, this clonotype was seen many times. The V and J genes are TRBV20-1 and TRBJ2-2, with D hard to call. Trimming shortened V by 1 base and J by 7 bases, and 16 bases separated the two germline ends. Germline V gives CDR1 DFQATT, CDR2 SNEGSKA (reference sequence). The CDR3 is 15 residues long. This CDR3 reads CSARAARSLGGELFF. The CDR3 coding sequence is TGCAGTGCTAGAGCGGCCAGGTCCTTGGGCGGGGAGCTGTTTTTT.

This clonotype was detected many times. V and J are TRBV20-1 and TRBJ2-3; a weak D match, TRBD2 (5 bases). V was trimmed by 3 bases and J by 3 bases, leaving 16 bases between them. Germline V gene lookup returns CDR1 DFQATT and CDR2 SNEGSKA (reference sequence). CDR3 length equals 15 residues. In DNA form, the CDR3 reads TGCAGTGCTAGGCCAGGCCTGAGGGAGACAGATACGCAGTATTTT. Protein: CSARPGLRETDTQYF.

In this sample, this clonotype turned up many times. The chain carries TRBV3-1 and TRBJ1-5, with unresolved D. Germline-derived CDR1 and CDR2 are LGHDT and YNNKEL (reference sequence). The CDR3 totals 15 residues. V was trimmed by 0 bases and J by 4 bases, leaving 10 bases between them. The CDR3 protein is CASSQDNRGNQPQHF. For the CDR3, the DNA is TGTGCCAGCAGCCAAGATAACCGGGGAAATCAGCCCCAGCATTTT. The full variable domain, rest sourced from reference TRBV3-1 and TRBJ1-5, is DTAVSQTPKYLVTQMGNDKSIKCEQNLGHDTMYWYKQDSKKFLKIMFSYNNKELIINETVPNRFSPKSPDKAHLNLHINSLELGDSAVYFCASSQDNRGNQPQHFGDGTRLSIL.

This clonotype was seen many times. This rearrangement joins TRBV4-1 to TRBJ2-1; possibly TRBD1 for D (6 bases). The CDR3 has 15 amino acids. The V gene lost 2 bases and the J gene lost 6 bases, with 14 bases spanning the gap. Germline assignment: CDR1 MGHRA and CDR2 YSYEKL. The CDR3 loop reads CASSQPGTRSNEQFF. The CDR3 DNA follows: TGCGCCAGCAGCCAACCCGGGACAAGATCCAATGAGCAGTTCTTC.

This clonotype appeared many times. The chain uses TRBV5-1 and TRBJ2-7; TRBD1 matches at 11 bases. Germline CDR1 SGHRS, CDR2 YFSETQ. The CDR3 has 15 amino acids. V was pared by 3 bases and J by 7 bases, with 9 bases of the junction left unmatched. This CDR3 reads CASSSPGTGGFEQYF. The CDR3 DNA reads TGCGCCAGCAGCTCACCCGGGACAGGGGGATTTGAGCAGTACTTC.

This clonotype was seen at least ten times. The rearrangement uses TRBV2 and TRBJ2-7, with 9 bases lining up with TRBD1. J lost 5 bases, V lost 7 bases, and 9 bases had no gene match. Germline CDR1 is SNHLY and CDR2 is FYNNEI. The CDR3 has 14 residues. The CDR3 DNA sequence: TGTGCCAGCACTCCCGGGACAGGGATTCACGAGCAGTACTTC. The encoded protein is CASTPGTGIHEQYF.

This clonotype appeared many times. The J gene is TRBJ2-1, the V gene TRBV6-5; D unclear. There are 10 residues in the CDR3. The V end lost 8 bases, the J end lost 9 bases, and 8 bases lay between the germline ends. Germline-derived CDR1 and CDR2 are MNHEY and SVGAGI. The DNA for the CDR3 is TGTGCCAGCGGATTGGGTGAGCAGTTCTTC. Protein product: CASGLGEQFF.

This clonotype was recorded at least ten times. This chain joins TRBV6-2 or TRBV6-3 and TRBJ2-1, with 11 bases aligning to TRBD2. The CDR3 contains 16 residues. The V gene end was trimmed by 8 bases and the J gene end by 9 bases; junction bases not matched to a gene: 15. The germline V gene encodes CDR1 MNHEY and CDR2 SVGEGT. The DNA of the CDR3 is TGTGCCAGCGGGTCGGGGGCTAGCGGGGGGATAGGTGAGCAGTTCTTC. Translation gives CASGSGASGGIGEQFF.

This clonotype was picked up many times. This chain joins TRBV12-3 or TRBV12-4 and TRBJ1-2; 9 bases align to TRBD1. J lost 4 bases, V lost 5 bases, and 8 bases had no gene match. This CDR3 has 15 residues. The CDR3 region has the DNA TGTGCCAGCAGTCCCGGGACAGGGCGTATCTATGGCTACACCTTC. This encodes CASSPGTGRIYGYTF.

This clonotype was counted a single time. This may come from a read error, since a much larger clone is one base off. The chain uses TRBV28 and TRBJ1-5, with D possibly being TRBD1 (6 bases). The CDR3 is 16 amino acids. In germline, CDR1 is MDHEN, CDR2 SYDVKM. CDR3 in DNA: TGTGCCAGCAGCCCCCCGGGGGGGGCTTACAATCAGCCCCTGCATTTT. This codes for CASSPPGGAYNQPLHF.

The chain uses TRBV7-9 and TRBJ2-1; TRBD1 is a possible D gene (5 bases). The V and J ends lost 4 bases and 1 base respectively, with 11 bases between them. CDR1 and CDR2 (germline): SEHNR, FQNEAQ (reference sequence). The CDR3 has 15 amino acids. The CDR3 region has the DNA TGTGCCAGCAGCTCCAGGGATAGGTCCTACAATGAGCAGTTCTTC. Protein: CASSSRDRSYNEQFF.